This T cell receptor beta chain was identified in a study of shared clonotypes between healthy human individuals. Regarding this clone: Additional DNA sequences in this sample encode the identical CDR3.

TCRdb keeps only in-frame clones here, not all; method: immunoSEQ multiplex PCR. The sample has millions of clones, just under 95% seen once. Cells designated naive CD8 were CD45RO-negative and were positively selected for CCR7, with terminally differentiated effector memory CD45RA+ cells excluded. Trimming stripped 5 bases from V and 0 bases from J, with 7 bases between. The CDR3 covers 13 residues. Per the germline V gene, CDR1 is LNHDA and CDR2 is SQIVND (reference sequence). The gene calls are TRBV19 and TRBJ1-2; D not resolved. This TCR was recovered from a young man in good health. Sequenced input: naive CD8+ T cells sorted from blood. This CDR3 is CASSPATNYGYTF. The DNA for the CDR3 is TGTGCCAGTAGTCCCGCCACTAACTATGGCTACACCTTC.